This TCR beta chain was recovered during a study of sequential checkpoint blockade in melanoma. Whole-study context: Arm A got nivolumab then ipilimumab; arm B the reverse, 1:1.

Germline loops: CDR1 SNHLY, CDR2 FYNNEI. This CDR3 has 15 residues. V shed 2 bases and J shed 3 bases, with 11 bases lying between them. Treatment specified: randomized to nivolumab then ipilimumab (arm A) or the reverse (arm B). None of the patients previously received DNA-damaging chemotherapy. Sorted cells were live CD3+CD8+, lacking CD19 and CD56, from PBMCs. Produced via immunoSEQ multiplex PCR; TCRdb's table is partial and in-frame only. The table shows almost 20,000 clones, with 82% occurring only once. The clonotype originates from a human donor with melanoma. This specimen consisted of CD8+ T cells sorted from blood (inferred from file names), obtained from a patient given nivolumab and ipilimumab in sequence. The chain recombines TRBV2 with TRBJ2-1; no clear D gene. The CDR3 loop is CASSESHPGYNEQFF. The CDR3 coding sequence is TGTGCCAGCAGTGAATCCCATCCGGGCTACAATGAGCAGTTCTTC.